The present TCR beta chain was sequenced within a study of cytomegalovirus exposure and HLA in healthy donors. Each donor was healthy, and each was a bone marrow donor. This CDR3 region has 14 residues. The germline gives CDR1 SGHNT, CDR2 YENEEA. The V end lost 2 bases, the J end lost 4 bases, and 8 bases lay between the germline ends. The PCR employed 60 Vbeta primers together with 13 Jbeta primers. The assay was immunoSEQ multiplex PCR, and TCRdb's table has in-frame clones only and misses some. The sample records 180,000 or so clones, under 85% being singletons. This clone was observed many times. This receptor was obtained from a male donor in good health and CMV-seronegative. Sequencing used PBMCs. The V gene is TRBV11-3, the J gene TRBJ2-2, with D possibly being TRBD1 (5 bases). The CDR3 protein is CASSLRQSTGELFF. CDR3 DNA: TGTGCCAGCAGCTTAAGACAGAGCACCGGGGAGCTGTTTTTT.